This TCR beta chain was identified in a study of cytomegalovirus exposure and HLA in healthy donors. Overall study findings and caveats: Being indistinguishable, some V segments were excluded, TRBV6-2 and TRBV6-3 among them. Roughly even sequencing depth across donors was the assumption behind the presence/absence analyses. Trimming of TCR beta V- and J-genes showed a link, identified in a later analysis, to a missense DCLRE1C variant.

PCR employed 60 Vbeta and 13 Jbeta primers. Source study methods: About 83 million unique TCR beta chains, roughly 11 million shared, were counted in a later analysis. Data came from immunoSEQ multiplex PCR; TCRdb stores just in-frame clones and leaves some out. Clonal size and the V and J genes are those of that table, whereas D and trimming came from the DNA. Its table records tens of thousands of clones. Germline CDR1 reads SNHLY; CDR2 reads FYNNEI. Unmatched junction bases numbered 4, after V lost 5 bases and J lost 4 bases. The CDR3 covers 13 residues. Notes on this clone: No antigen is known for it.

The TCR sequence derives from a male donor in good health and CMV-seronegative. This chain connects TRBV2 to TRBJ1-2; 7 nucleotides align to TRBD1. Specimen: PBMCs. The CDR3 DNA reads as TGTGCCAGCAGTCGACAGGGAGCCTATGGCTACACCTTC. This translates into CASSRQGAYGYTF. The full variable domain, with the rest looked up from reference TRBV2 and TRBJ1-2, is EPEVTQTPSHQVTQMGQEVILRCVPISNHLYFYWYRQILGQKVEFLVSFYNNEISEKSEIFDDQFSVERPDGSNFTLKIRSTKLEDSAMYFCASSRQGAYGYTFGSGTRLTVV.